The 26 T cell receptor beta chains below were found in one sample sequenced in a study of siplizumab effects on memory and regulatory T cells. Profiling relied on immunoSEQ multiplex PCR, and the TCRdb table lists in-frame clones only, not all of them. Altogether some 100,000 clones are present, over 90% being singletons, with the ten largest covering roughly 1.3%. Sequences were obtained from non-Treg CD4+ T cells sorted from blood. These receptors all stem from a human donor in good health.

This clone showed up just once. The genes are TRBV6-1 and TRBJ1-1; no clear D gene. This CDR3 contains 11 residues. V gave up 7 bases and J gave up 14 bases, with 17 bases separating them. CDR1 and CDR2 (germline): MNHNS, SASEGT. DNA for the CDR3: TGTGCCAGCACCATACTCAAAGCGGCATTCTTT. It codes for CASTILKAAFF.

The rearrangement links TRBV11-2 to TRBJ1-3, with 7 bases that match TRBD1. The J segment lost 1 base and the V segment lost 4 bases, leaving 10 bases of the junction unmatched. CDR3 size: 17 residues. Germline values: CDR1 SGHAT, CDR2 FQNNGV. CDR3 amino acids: CASSSLDRVRSGNTIYF. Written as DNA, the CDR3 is TGTGCCAGCAGCTCACTCGACAGGGTTAGATCTGGAAACACCATATATTTT. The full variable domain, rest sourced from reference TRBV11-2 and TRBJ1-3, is EAGVAQSPRYKIIEKRQSVAFWCNPISGHATLYWYQQILGQGPKLLIQFQNNGVVDDSQLPKDRFSAERLKGVDSTLKIQPAKLEDSAVYLCASSSLDRVRSGNTIYFGEGSWLTVV.

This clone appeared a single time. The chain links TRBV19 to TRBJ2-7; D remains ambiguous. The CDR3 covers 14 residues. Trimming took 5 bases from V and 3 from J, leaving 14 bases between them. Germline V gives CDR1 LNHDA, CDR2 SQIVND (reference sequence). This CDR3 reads CASSPNTPLYEQYF. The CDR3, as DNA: TGTGCCAGTAGTCCCAATACCCCTCTCTACGAGCAGTACTTC.

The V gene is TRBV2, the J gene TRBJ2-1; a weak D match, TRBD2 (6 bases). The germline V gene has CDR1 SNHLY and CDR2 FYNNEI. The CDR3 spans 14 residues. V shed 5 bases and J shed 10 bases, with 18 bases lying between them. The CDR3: CASSRLEGIGEQFF. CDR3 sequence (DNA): TGTGCCAGCAGTCGACTAGAAGGGATTGGGGAGCAGTTCTTC.

The CDR3: CASSPTTGGSYEQYF. CDR3 sequence (DNA): TGTGCCAGCTCACCAACGACAGGGGGAAGCTACGAGCAGTACTTC. The chain combines TRBV18 with TRBJ2-7; 9 nucleotides line up with TRBD1. This CDR3 contains 15 residues. Germline trimming cut 2 bases from V and 3 bases from J; bases unmatched to any gene: 5. CDR1 and CDR2 (germline): KGHSH, LQKENI.

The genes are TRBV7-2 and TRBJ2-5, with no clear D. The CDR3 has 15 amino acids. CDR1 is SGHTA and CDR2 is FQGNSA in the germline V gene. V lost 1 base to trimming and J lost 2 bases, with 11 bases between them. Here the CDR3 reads CASSLVQGLQETQYF. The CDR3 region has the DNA TGTGCCAGCAGCTTAGTTCAAGGGCTGCAAGAGACCCAGTACTTC.

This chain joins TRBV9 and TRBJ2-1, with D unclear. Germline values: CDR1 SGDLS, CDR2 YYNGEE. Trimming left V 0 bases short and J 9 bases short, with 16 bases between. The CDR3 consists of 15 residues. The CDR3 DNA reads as TGTGCCAGCAGCGTAGGAGTCGTCAGCTCGAGTGAGCAGTTCTTC. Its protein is CASSVGVVSSSEQFF.

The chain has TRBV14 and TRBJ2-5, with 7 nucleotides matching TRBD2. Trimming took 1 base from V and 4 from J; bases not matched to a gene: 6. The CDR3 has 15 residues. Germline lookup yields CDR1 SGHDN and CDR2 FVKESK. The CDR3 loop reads CASSQAGGRGETQYF. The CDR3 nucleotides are TGTGCCAGCAGCCAAGCCGGCGGGAGAGGAGAGACCCAGTACTTC.

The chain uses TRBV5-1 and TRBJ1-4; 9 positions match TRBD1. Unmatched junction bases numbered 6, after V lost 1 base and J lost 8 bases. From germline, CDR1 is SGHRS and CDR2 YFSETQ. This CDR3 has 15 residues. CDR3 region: CASSLMGQGGEKLFF. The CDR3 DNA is TGCGCCAGCAGCTTGATGGGACAGGGAGGGGAAAAACTGTTTTTT.

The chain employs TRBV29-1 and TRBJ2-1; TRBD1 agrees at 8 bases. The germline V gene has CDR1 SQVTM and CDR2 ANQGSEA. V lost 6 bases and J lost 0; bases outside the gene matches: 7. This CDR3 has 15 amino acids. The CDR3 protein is CSVETGARSYNEQFF. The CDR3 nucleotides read TGCAGCGTCGAGACAGGGGCTCGCTCCTACAATGAGCAGTTCTTC.

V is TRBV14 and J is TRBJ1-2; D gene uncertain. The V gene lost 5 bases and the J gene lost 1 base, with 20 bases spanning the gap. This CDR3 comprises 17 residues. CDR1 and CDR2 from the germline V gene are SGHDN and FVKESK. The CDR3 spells CASSLRTSALSNYGYTF. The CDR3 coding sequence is TGTGCCAGCAGCTTACGAACCTCAGCATTAAGTAACTATGGCTACACCTTC.

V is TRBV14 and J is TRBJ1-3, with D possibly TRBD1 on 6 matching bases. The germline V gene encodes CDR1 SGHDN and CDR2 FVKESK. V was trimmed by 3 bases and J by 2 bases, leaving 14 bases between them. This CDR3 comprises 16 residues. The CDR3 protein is CASSQETGSAGNTIYF. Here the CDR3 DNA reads TGTGCCAGCAGCCAGGAGACAGGATCAGCTGGAAACACCATATATTTT. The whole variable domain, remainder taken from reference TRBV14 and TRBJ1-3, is EAGVTQFPSHSVIEKGQTVTLRCDPISGHDNLYWYRRVMGKEIKFLLHFVKESKQDESGMPNNRFLAERTGGTYSTLKVQPAELEDSGVYFCASSQETGSAGNTIYFGEGSWLTVV.

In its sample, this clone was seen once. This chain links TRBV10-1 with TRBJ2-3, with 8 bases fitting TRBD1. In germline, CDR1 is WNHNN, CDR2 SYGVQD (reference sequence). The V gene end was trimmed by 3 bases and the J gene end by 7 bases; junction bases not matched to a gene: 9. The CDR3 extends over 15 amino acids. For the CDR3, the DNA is TGCGCCAGCAGTGACACCGGGACAGGTCAACATACGCAGTATTTT. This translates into CASSDTGTGQHTQYF.

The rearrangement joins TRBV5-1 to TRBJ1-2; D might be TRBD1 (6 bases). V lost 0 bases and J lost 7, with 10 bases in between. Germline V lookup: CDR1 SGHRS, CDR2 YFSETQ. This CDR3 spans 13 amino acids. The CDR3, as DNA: TGCGCCAGCAGCTTGGCTGGGGGCTCTGGCTACACCTTC. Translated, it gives CASSLAGGSGYTF.

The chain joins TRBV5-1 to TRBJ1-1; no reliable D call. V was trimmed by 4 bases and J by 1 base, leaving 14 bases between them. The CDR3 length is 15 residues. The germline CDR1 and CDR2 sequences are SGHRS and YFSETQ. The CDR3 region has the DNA TGCGCCAGCAGCCTGCGTATCGGCGAGAACACTGAAGCTTTCTTT. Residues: CASSLRIGENTEAFF. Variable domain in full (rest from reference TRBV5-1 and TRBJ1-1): KAGVTQTPRYLIKTRGQQVTLSCSPISGHRSVSWYQQTPGQGLQFLFEYFSETQRNKGNFPGRFSGRQFSNSRSEMNVSTLELGDSALYLCASSLRIGENTEAFFGQGTRLTVV.

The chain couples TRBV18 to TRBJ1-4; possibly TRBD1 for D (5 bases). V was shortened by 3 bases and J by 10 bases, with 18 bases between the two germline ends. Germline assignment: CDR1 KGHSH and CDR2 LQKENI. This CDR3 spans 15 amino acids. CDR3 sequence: CASSPEGSGFGKLFF. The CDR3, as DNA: TGTGCCAGCTCACCGGAGGGGAGTGGATTTGGAAAACTGTTTTTT. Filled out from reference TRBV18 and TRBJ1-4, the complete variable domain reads NAGVMQNPRHLVRRRGQEARLRCSPMKGHSHVYWYRQLPEEGLKFMVYLQKENIIDESGMPKERFSAEFPKEGPSILRIQQVVRGDSAAYFCASSPEGSGFGKLFFGSGTQLSVL.

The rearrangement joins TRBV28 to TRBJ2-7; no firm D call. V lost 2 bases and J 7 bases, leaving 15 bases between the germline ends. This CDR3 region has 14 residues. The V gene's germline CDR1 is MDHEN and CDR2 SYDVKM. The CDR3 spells CASSLIGPVWEQYF. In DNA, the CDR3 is TGTGCCAGCAGTTTAATTGGGCCGGTGTGGGAGCAGTACTTC.

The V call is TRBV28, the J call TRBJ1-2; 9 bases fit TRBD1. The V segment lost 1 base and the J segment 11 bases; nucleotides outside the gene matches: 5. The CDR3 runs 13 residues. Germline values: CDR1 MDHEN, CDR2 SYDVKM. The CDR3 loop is CASSLYGTGTYTF. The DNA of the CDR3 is TGTGCCAGCAGTTTATATGGGACAGGGACTTACACCTTC.

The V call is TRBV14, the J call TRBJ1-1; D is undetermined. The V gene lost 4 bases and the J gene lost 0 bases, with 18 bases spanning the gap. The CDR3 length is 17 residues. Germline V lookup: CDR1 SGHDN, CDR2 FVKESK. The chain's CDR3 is CASSPPSKGYMNTEAFF. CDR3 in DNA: TGTGCCAGCAGCCCTCCATCTAAAGGGTACATGAACACTGAAGCTTTCTTT. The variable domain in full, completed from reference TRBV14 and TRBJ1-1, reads EAGVTQFPSHSVIEKGQTVTLRCDPISGHDNLYWYRRVMGKEIKFLLHFVKESKQDESGMPNNRFLAERTGGTYSTLKVQPAELEDSGVYFCASSPPSKGYMNTEAFFGQGTRLTVV.

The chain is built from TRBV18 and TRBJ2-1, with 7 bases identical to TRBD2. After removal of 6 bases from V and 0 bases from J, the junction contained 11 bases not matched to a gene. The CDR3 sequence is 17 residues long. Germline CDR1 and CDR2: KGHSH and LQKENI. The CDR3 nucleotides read TGTGCCAGCTCGAGGGGAGAGGGGAGGGCCTCCTACAATGAGCAGTTCTTC. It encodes CASSRGEGRASYNEQFF.

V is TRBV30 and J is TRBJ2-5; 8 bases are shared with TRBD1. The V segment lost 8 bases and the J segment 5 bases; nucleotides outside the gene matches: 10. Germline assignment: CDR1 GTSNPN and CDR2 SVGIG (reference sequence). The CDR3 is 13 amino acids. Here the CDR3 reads CAREVHRGETQYF. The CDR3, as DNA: TGTGCCCGAGAGGTTCACAGGGGGGAGACCCAGTACTTC.

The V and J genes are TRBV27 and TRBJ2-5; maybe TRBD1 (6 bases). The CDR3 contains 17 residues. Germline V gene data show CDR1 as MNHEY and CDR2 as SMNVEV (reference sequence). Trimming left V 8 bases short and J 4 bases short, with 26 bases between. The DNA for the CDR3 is TGTGCCAGCGGGTCGTACTACCTACAGGGTCGGGTAGAGACCCAGTACTTC. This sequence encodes CASGSYYLQGRVETQYF.

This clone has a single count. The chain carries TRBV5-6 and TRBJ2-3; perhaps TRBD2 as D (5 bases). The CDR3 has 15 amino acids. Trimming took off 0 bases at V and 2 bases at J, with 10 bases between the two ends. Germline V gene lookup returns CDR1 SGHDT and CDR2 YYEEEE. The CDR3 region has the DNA TGTGCCAGCAGCTTGGCCGGGATTCTCACAGATACGCAGTATTTT. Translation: CASSLAGILTDTQYF.

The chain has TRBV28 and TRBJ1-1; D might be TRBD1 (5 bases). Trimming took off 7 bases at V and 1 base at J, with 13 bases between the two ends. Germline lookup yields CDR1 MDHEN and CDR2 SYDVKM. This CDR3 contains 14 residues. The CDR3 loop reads CASIFSGRNTEAFF. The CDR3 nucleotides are TGTGCCAGCATCTTCTCAGGGAGGAACACTGAAGCTTTCTTT.

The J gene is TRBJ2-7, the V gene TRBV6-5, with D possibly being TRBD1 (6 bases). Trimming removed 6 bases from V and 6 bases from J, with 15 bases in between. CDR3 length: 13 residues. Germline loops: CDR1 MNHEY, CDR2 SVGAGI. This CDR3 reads CASRNRVQGEQYF. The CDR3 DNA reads TGTGCCAGCAGGAACAGGGTCCAGGGCGAGCAGTACTTC.

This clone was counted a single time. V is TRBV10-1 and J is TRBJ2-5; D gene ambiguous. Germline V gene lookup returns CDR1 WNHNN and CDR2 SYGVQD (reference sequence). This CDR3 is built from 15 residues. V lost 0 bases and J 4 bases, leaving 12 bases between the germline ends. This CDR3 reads CASSESGVGLETQYF. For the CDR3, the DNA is TGCGCCAGCAGTGAGTCGGGTGTAGGGTTAGAGACCCAGTACTTC.